The entry below describes one T cell receptor (beta chain). No antigen is known for it. These data belong to a study of tumor-infiltrating lymphocytes in localized non-small cell lung cancer. Looking at the study overall: From each patient, both tumor and uninvolved lung, non-adjacent to tumor, were sampled.

The CDR3 is made up of 12 amino acids. Germline CDR1 is SNHLY and CDR2 is FYNNEI. The germline V and J ends were trimmed by 3 bases and 4 bases, with 6 bases remaining between them. Points from the study as a whole: Different pieces of the same tissue were used for each assay. Available tissue quantity limited TCR sequencing to a patient subset. TCRbeta sequencing showed higher T cell infiltration in tumors than uninvolved lung.

Some clones are missing from TCRdb's copy, which holds only in-frame ones; the method was immunoSEQ multiplex PCR. The sample has about 12,000 clones, around 86% seen once. The rearrangement joins TRBV2 to TRBJ2-5; no definite D call. The TCR sequence derives from a human donor with non-small cell lung cancer. Material: lung tumor tissue. The CDR3 sequence: CASSDSRETQYF. The CDR3 DNA reads as TGTGCCAGCAGTGACTCCCGAGAGACCCAGTACTTC.